This TCR beta chain was obtained from a study of post-analysis software for immune sequencing data. The study's findings and limits: The authors found that F measure strongly co-clustered same-batch samples. Significantly decreased normalized Chao1 diversity was recorded for multiple sclerosis patients relative to controls.

Remarks on this clonotype: Its antigen is undetermined. The germline gene is not matched at one end of the junction; a read error may be the cause.

Researchers reported that TCR beta cDNA libraries carried unique molecular identifiers. Each sample of roughly 1 to 11 million input T cells yielded 500,000 or so cDNA molecules, so each molecule approximated one T cell. TCRdb called the PCR reads again in MiXCR, with one record for every CDR3 protein. Seen here are around 200,000 distinct CDR3 sequences, 29% observed once, and the top ten hold 3% to 3.5%. This clonotype originated in a girl under 18 with multiple sclerosis. Sequencing was performed on blood.

The CDR3, as DNA: TGTACCAGCAGTGACTTGTTTTCAGGGGTTTCTGAAGCTTTCTTT. Residues: CTSSDLFSGVSEAFF. V and J are TRBV27 and TRBJ1-1, with D possibly matching TRBD1 (6 bases). Looked up from germline, CDR1 is MNHEY and CDR2 is SMNVEV (reference sequence). This CDR3 region has 15 residues.